This T cell receptor beta chain was documented in a study of cytomegalovirus exposure and HLA in healthy donors. Study conclusions and caveats: At a 0.05 false discovery rate, a later analysis found approximately 17,000 TCR beta sequences to be associated with HLA alleles. Specificity of a few CMV-associated chains for CMV antigens was verified in vitro. Later genetic work tied a missense DCLRE1C variant to beta-chain V and J trimming.

The CDR3 contains 13 residues. Trimming took 8 bases from V and 2 from J, leaving 12 bases between them. Germline CDR1 is GTSNPN and CDR2 is SVGIG (reference sequence). As for this clone: What it binds is not known.

60 Vbeta and 13 Jbeta primers were used in PCR. Assay used: immunoSEQ multiplex PCR; TCRdb lists only in-frame clones, some missing. The sample lists around 110,000 clones, 55% to 75% occurring once. This receptor was taken from a woman between 35 and 50 years old in good health and CMV-seropositive. The rearrangement uses TRBV30 and TRBJ1-4; TRBD1 is a possible D gene (6 bases). Sequenced material: PBMCs. The CDR3 spells CAVETGTNEKLFF. For the CDR3, the DNA is TGTGCCGTGGAAACAGGGACTAATGAAAAACTGTTTTTT. Full variable domain (remainder filled in from reference TRBV30 and TRBJ1-4): SQTIHQWPATLVQPVGSPLSLECTVEGTSNPNLYWYRQAAGRGLQLLFYSVGIGQISSEVPQNLSASRPQDRQFILSSKKLLLSDSGFYLCAVETGTNEKLFFGSGTQLSVL.